This T cell receptor beta chain was sequenced in a study of shared T cell receptors in the human thymus. Germline assignment: CDR1 SGHTA and CDR2 FQGNSA. The CDR3 is 17 amino acids. V was clipped by 6 bases and J by 2 bases; unmatched bases: 14. Sequencing was performed with immunoSEQ multiplex PCR; in TCRdb, only in-frame clones are kept and a portion is missing. Found here are some 700,000 clones, 70% to 90% of them singletons; the top ten hold around 0.0094%. These data were also filed under a second study, of human thymus T cells. That report adds: Obtained as resections during corrective heart surgery, the thymus tissue was then studied. Use of V and J genes seemed skewed within the thymic and blood repertoires.

The clonotype was recovered from a girl under two years old with a congenital heart defect. This chain links TRBV7-2 with TRBJ2-5; 8 nucleotides align to TRBD2. Material for sequencing was thymocytes. CDR3 in DNA: TGTGCCAGCAGTCTTAGATCGGATAGCGGGAAGCAAGAGACCCAGTACTTC. Its translation is CASSLRSDSGKQETQYF.